The clone carrying this TCR beta chain was picked up one time. The protocol was immunoSEQ multiplex PCR, while the TCRdb copy is restricted to in-frame clones and leaves out a portion. The sample gives almost 250,000 clones, around 89% of which show up once; 4.1% is in the top ten. This specimen belongs to a study of blood T cell repertoires in COVID-19. From germline, CDR1 is ENHRY and CDR2 SYGVKD. V lost 6 bases and J 2 bases, leaving 19 bases between the germline ends. CDR3 size: 16 residues. Participant reports of clinical history set cohort assignment. The rearrangement links TRBV10-3 to TRBJ1-2, with D possibly being TRBD1 (5 bases). Source material: PBMCs or T cells enriched from blood (not recorded which). The TCR comes from a woman aged 25 to 39 who had recovered from COVID-19. The CDR3 sequence is CAIRETTGDLNYGYTF. In DNA form, the CDR3 reads TGTGCCATCAGAGAGACTACAGGAGATCTGAACTATGGCTACACCTTC.